The 10 T cell receptor beta chains below come from one sample, sequenced in a study of cytomegalovirus exposure and HLA in healthy donors. This table comes from immunoSEQ multiplex PCR, and its TCRdb copy is limited to in-frame clones, with some not included. This sample carries 71,000 or so clones, just under 95% of them seen once, and the ten largest clones take 1.4%. The sample taken for sequencing was PBMCs. The receptors stem from a man aged 18 to 30 in good health and CMV-seropositive.

This chain uses TRBV9 with TRBJ1-2; 7 nucleotides align to TRBD1. After removal of 3 bases from V and 6 bases from J, the junction contained 5 bases not matched to a gene. This CDR3 contains 13 residues. Germline CDR1 SGDLS, CDR2 YYNGEE. CDR3 sequence reads: CASSARGSDGYTF. In nucleotides, the CDR3 is TGTGCCAGCAGCGCCAGGGGGTCCGATGGCTACACCTTC.

V usage is TRBV28 and J usage is TRBJ2-7; 7 nucleotides line up with TRBD1. In germline, CDR1 is MDHEN, CDR2 SYDVKM. J gave up 1 base and V 7 bases, and 10 bases lay outside the gene matches. The CDR3 consists of 15 residues. The CDR3 DNA is TGTGCCAGCACCCCAGGGGACAGAGCGTCCTACGAGCAGTACTTC. It encodes CASTPGDRASYEQYF.

This chain joins TRBV9 and TRBJ2-2, with a tentative D call TRBD2 (7 bases). CDR3 size: 17 residues. The V gene lost 2 bases and the J gene lost 0 bases, with 14 bases spanning the gap. Germline V gene sequence: CDR1 SGDLS, CDR2 YYNGEE. The chain's CDR3 is CASSVRFGGPNTGELFF. CDR3 nucleotide sequence: TGTGCCAGCAGCGTGAGGTTCGGGGGGCCGAACACCGGGGAGCTGTTTTTT.

V and J are TRBV2 and TRBJ1-6; no firm D call. V lost 2 bases and J lost 4, with 15 bases in between. The germline V gene has CDR1 SNHLY and CDR2 FYNNEI. This CDR3 region has 17 residues. For the CDR3, the DNA is TGTGCCAGCAGTGAATTCCAACTTGGGCAGTATAATTCACCCCTCCACTTT. This gives the protein CASSEFQLGQYNSPLHF.

The V call is TRBV5-4, the J call TRBJ2-1, with TRBD1 identical over 11 bases. V lost 0 bases and J lost 10; bases outside the gene matches: 12. Germline assignment: CDR1 SGHNT and CDR2 YYREEE (reference sequence). There are 17 residues in the CDR3. The CDR3 region is CASSLGGGQGAFGEQFF. CDR3 DNA sequence: TGTGCCAGCAGCTTGGGAGGTGGACAGGGGGCTTTCGGGGAGCAGTTCTTC.

This chain connects TRBV5-8 to TRBJ2-7; possible D gene TRBD2, 5 bases. Trimming took 6 bases from V and 6 from J, leaving 10 bases between them. CDR1 and CDR2 from the germline V gene are SGHTS and YDEGEE. The CDR3 length is 11 residues. The CDR3: CASTLGVEQYF. The CDR3 DNA follows: TGTGCCAGCACCCTCGGGGTCGAGCAGTACTTC. The variable domain in full, with the rest retrieved from reference TRBV5-8 and TRBJ2-7, is EAGVTQSPTHLIKTRGQQATLRCSPISGHTSVYWYQQALGLGLQFLLWYDEGEERNRGNFPPRFSGRQFPNYSSELNVNALELEDSALYLCASTLGVEQYFGPGTRLTVT.

The genes are TRBV6-5 and TRBJ1-1; 9 positions match TRBD1. The germline gives CDR1 MNHEY, CDR2 SVGAGI. The CDR3 totals 15 residues. Losses at the gene ends were 0 bases for V and 5 bases for J; bases not matched to a gene: 4. The CDR3: CASSYSETGGTEAFF. The CDR3, as DNA: TGTGCCAGCAGTTACTCTGAGACAGGGGGTACTGAAGCTTTCTTT.

CDR3 residues: CASSITTQETQYF. For the CDR3, the DNA is TGTGCCAGTAGTATTACGACTCAAGAGACCCAGTACTTC. The V and J genes are TRBV19 and TRBJ2-5; unclear D gene. Looked up from germline, CDR1 is LNHDA and CDR2 is SQIVND (reference sequence). V was cut by 3 bases and J by 2 bases, with 7 bases left in between. The CDR3 has 13 amino acids.

The genes are TRBV6-5 and TRBJ2-2, with 10 nucleotides matching TRBD2. The CDR3 is 16 amino acids. The junction had 6 bases not matched to a gene; V was cut back by 4 bases and J by 4 bases. CDR1 is MNHEY, CDR2 SVGAGI, per germline. CDR3: CASSWTSGLFTGELFF. CDR3 DNA sequence: TGTGCCAGCAGTTGGACTAGCGGATTATTCACCGGGGAGCTGTTTTTT.

This chain joins TRBV7-4 and TRBJ2-6; D call uncertain. The germline V and J ends were trimmed by 5 bases and 5 bases, with 22 bases remaining between them. Germline V gives CDR1 SGHVT, CDR2 SQSDAQ. The CDR3 is 18 amino acids. In DNA, the CDR3 is TGTGCCAGCAGCAGGAAGTACAGCTCACAAAGTCGGGCCAACGTCCTGACTTTC. As protein: CASSRKYSSQSRANVLTF.